This T cell receptor (beta chain) was sequenced in a study of blood T cell repertoires in COVID-19. Only in-frame clones appear in the TCRdb table, and some are missing; sequencing was by immunoSEQ multiplex PCR. The sample has some 360,000 clones; 85% to 90% are singletons. Before they entered the study, exposed participants had met a COVID-19 case within 2 weeks. There are 14 residues in the CDR3. The V gene's germline CDR1 is SNHLY and CDR2 FYNNEI. V was clipped by 6 bases and J by 0 bases, with 10 bases between them. This receptor was identified in a woman aged 30 to 39 who had been exposed to COVID-19. The V and J genes are TRBV2 and TRBJ2-3; TRBD2 might be the D (6 bases). The sample consisted of PBMCs or T cells enriched from blood (not recorded which). CDR3 region: CASSPSASTDTQYF. The CDR3 coding sequence is TGTGCCAGCAGCCCTAGCGCCAGCACAGATACGCAGTATTTT.